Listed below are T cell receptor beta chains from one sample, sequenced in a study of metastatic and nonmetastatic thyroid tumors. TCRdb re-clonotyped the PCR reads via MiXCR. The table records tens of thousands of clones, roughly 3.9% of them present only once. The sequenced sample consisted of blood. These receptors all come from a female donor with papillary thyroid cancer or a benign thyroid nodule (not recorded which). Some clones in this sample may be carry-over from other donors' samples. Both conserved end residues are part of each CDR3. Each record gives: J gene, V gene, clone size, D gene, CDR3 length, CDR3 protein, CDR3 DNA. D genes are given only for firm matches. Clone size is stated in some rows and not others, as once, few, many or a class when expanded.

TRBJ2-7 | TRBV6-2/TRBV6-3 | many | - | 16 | CASSPYTGTGLGEQYF | TGTGCCAGCAGTCCGTACACCGGGACGGGATTGGGGGAGCAGTACTTC
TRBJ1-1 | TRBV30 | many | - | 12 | CAWRDPGTEAFF | TGTGCCTGGAGGGACCCCGGAACTGAAGCTTTCTTT
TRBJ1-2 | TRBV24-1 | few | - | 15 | CATSDRGTAAHRYTF | TGTGCCACCAGTGACCGCGGGACTGCTGCACACCGCTACACCTTC
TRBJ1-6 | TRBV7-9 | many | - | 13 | CASSFGNRSPLHF | TGTGCCAGCAGCTTTGGGAACCGGTCACCCCTCCACTTT
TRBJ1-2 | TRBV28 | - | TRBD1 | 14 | CASKLGTGHYGYTF | TGTGCCAGCAAACTCGGGACAGGGCATTATGGCTACACCTTC
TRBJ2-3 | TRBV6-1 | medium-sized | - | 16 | CASSDPAGPSTDTQYF | TGTGCCAGCAGTGATCCTGCAGGGCCAAGCACAGATACGCAGTATTTT
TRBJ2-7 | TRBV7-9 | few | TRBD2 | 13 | CASSLLAGYEQYF | TGTGCCAGCAGCTTACTAGCGGGATACGAGCAGTACTTC
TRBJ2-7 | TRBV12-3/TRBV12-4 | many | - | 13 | CASSDRLYYEQYF | TGTGCCAGCAGCGATAGGCTCTACTACGAGCAGTACTTC
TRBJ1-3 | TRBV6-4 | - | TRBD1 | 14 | CASRPDRGWNTIYF | TGTGCCAGCAGGCCGGACAGGGGATGGAACACCATATATTTT
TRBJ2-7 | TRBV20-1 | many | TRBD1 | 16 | CSARVGGRQGTYEQYF | TGCAGTGCTAGAGTAGGGGGGCGACAGGGGACCTACGAGCAGTACTTC
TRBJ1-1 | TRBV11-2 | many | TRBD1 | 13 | CASSFRDRGGAFF | TGTGCCAGCAGCTTCCGAGACAGGGGAGGAGCTTTCTTT
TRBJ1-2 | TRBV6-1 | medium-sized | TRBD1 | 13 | CASSATGGSGYTF | TGTGCCAGCAGTGCGACAGGGGGCTCAGGCTACACCTTC
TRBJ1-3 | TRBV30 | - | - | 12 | CAWKGVGNTIYF | TGTGCCTGGAAGGGTGTAGGAAACACCATATATTTT
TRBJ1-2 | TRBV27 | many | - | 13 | CATSTTAESGHTF | TGTGCCACAAGCACGACAGCCGAGAGTGGCCACACCTTC
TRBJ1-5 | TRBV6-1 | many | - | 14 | CASSEEGSVEPQHF | TGTGCCAGCAGTGAGGAAGGATCCGTGGAGCCCCAGCATTTT
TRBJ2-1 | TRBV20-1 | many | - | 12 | CSAIRDYNEQFF | TGCAGTGCCATCCGGGATTACAATGAGCAGTTCTTC
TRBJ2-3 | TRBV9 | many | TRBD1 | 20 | CASSASPGTGGALSTDTQYF | TGTGCCAGCAGCGCCTCTCCCGGGACAGGGGGCGCGTTGAGCACAGATACGCAGTATTTT
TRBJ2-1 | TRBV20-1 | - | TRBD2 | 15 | CSAGVTSGFWNEQFF | TGCAGTGCTGGGGTTACTAGCGGATTTTGGAATGAGCAGTTCTTC
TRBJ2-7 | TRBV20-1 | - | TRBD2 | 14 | CSAEGLAGQYEQYF | TGCAGTGCTGAGGGGTTAGCGGGACAATACGAGCAGTACTTC
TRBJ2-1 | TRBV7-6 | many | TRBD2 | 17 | CASSVSPGSGTYNEQFF | TGTGCCAGCAGCGTATCCCCGGGTAGCGGGACTTACAATGAGCAGTTCTTC
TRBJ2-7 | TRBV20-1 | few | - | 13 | CSASPRVLAEQYF | TGCAGTGCTAGTCCCAGGGTTTTAGCCGAGCAGTACTTC
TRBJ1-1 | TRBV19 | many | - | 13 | CASNRRENTEAFF | TGTGCCAGTAACCGACGGGAGAACACTGAAGCTTTCTTT
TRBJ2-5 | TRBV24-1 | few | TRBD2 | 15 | CATSDPLAVQETQYF | TGTGCCACCAGTGACCCACTAGCGGTCCAAGAGACCCAGTACTTC
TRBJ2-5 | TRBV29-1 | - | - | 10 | CSVELETQYF | TGCAGCGTTGAATTAGAGACCCAGTACTTC
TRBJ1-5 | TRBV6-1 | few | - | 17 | CASSESDGAWSNHPQHF | TGTGCCAGCAGTGAATCCGACGGAGCCTGGAGCAATCATCCCCAGCATTTT
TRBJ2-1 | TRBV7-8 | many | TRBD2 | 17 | CASSISRLAGSTVEQFF | TGTGCCAGCAGCATCTCCCGACTAGCGGGATCGACCGTTGAGCAGTTCTTC
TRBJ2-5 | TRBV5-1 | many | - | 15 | CASSLAIGGDETQYF | TGCGCCAGCAGCTTGGCCATCGGAGGGGATGAGACCCAGTACTTC
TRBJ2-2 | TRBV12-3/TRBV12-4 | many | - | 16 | CASSNLQGLDTGELFF | TGTGCCAGCAGTAACCTACAGGGACTCGACACCGGGGAGCTGTTTTTT
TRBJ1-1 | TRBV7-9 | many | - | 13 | CASSPSETTEAFF | TGTGCCAGCAGCCCCTCTGAGACCACTGAAGCTTTCTTT
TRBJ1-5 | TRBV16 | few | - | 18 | CASSQSSPSSARNQPQHF | TGTGCCAGCAGCCAATCTTCTCCCTCTTCTGCCCGAAATCAGCCCCAGCATTTT
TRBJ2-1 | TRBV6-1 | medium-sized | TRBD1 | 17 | CASSEQSTGARSNEQFF | TGTGCCAGCAGTGAACAATCGACAGGGGCGAGGAGCAATGAGCAGTTCTTC
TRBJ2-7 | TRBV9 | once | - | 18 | CASSGSVGGTDSTCEQYF | TGTGCCAGCAGCGGAAGCGTAGGAGGAACGGACAGCACCTGCGAGCAGTACTTC
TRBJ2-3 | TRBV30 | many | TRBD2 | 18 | CAWSPPMGLAGGRDTQYF | TGTGCCTGGAGTCCCCCCATGGGACTAGCGGGAGGGCGGGATACGCAGTATTTT
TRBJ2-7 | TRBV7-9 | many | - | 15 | CASNEEGLSSYEQYF | TGTGCCAGCAACGAGGAGGGTCTTAGCTCCTACGAGCAGTACTTC
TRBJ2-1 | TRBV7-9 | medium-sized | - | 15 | CASSLGIGDLGEQFF | TGTGCCAGCAGCTTAGGTATCGGGGACTTAGGGGAGCAGTTCTTC
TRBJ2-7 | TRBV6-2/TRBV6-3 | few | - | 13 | CASGRDESYEQYF | TGTGCCAGCGGGCGGGACGAATCCTACGAGCAGTACTTC
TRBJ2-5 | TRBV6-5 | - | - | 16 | CASSYSARGQQETQYF | TGTGCCAGCAGTTACTCTGCCCGGGGTCAGCAAGAGACCCAGTACTTC
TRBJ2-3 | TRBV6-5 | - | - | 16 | CASSYGAGGRTDTQYF | TGTGCCAGCAGTTACGGGGCTGGGGGGAGGACAGATACGCAGTATTTT
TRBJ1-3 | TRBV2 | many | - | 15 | CASAGDRVSGNTIYF | TGTGCCAGCGCCGGGGACCGGGTCTCTGGAAACACCATATATTTT
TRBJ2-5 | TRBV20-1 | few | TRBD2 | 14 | CSANIAGGPGTQYF | TGCAGTGCTAACATAGCGGGGGGGCCCGGGACCCAGTACTTC
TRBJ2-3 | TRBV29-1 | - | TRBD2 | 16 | CSVEGGTSGRTDTQYF | TGCAGCGTTGAAGGTGGGACTAGCGGGAGAACAGATACGCAGTATTTT
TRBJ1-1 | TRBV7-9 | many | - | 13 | CASSLEDSPEAFF | TGTGCCAGCAGCTTAGAGGACAGCCCTGAAGCTTTCTTT
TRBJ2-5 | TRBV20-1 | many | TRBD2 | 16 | CSAGSGRGRPQETQYF | TGCAGTGCTGGAAGCGGGAGAGGCAGGCCCCAAGAGACCCAGTACTTC
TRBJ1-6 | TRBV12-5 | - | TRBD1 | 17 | CASGLKTGQGANSPLHF | TGTGCTAGTGGTCTCAAGACAGGGCAGGGGGCTAATTCACCCCTCCACTTT
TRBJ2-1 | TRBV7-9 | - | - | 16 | CASNPVGGTSNYEQFF | TGTGCCAGCAACCCAGTGGGAGGGACATCCAACTATGAGCAGTTCTTC
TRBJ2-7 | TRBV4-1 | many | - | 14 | CASRGGGPSYEQYF | TGCGCCAGCCGAGGTGGGGGGCCATCGTACGAGCAGTACTTC
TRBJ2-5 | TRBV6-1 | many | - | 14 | CASSNRGRGETQYF | TGTGCCAGCAGTAACCGGGGGAGGGGGGAGACCCAGTACTTC
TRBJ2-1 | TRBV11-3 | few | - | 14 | CASSLDPSADEQFF | TGTGCCAGCAGCTTGGATCCCTCAGCTGATGAGCAGTTCTTC
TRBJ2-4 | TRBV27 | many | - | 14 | CASSSGVAKNIQYF | TGTGCCAGCAGTTCGGGAGTAGCCAAAAACATTCAGTACTTC
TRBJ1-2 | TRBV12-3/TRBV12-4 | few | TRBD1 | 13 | CASSLGTAHGYTF | TGTGCCAGCAGTTTGGGGACAGCCCATGGCTACACCTTC